The 30 T cell receptor beta chains in this list originate from one sample, sequenced in a study of cytomegalovirus exposure and HLA in healthy donors. PCR used 60 Vbeta primers and 13 Jbeta primers. The repertoire was sequenced with immunoSEQ multiplex PCR; TCRdb's copy has only in-frame clones and lacks some. The table includes 150,000 to 200,000 clones, 75% to 80% detected once. Sequenced sample: PBMCs. All receptors come from a female donor in good health and CMV-seronegative.

The chain employs TRBV6-5 and TRBJ1-1; 7 nucleotides line up with TRBD1. The CDR3 has 15 amino acids. The germline gives CDR1 MNHEY, CDR2 SVGAGI. J was trimmed by 0 bases and V by 5 bases; bases with no gene match: 6. CDR3 sequence reads: CASSPGTGVNTEAFF. CDR3 nucleotide sequence: TGTGCCAGCAGTCCGGGAACAGGGGTGAACACTGAAGCTTTCTTT.

The V call is TRBV27, the J call TRBJ1-3, with no clear D. Looked up from germline, CDR1 is MNHEY and CDR2 is SMNVEV (reference sequence). Trimming pared 0 bases from V and 3 bases from J, leaving 3 bases between. The CDR3 covers 13 residues. CDR3 sequence: CASSLSRGNTIYF. CDR3 nucleotide sequence: TGTGCCAGCAGTTTATCCCGTGGAAACACCATATATTTT.

This clone was observed once. The chain employs TRBV9 and TRBJ2-3; 10 bases align to TRBD2. CDR1 SGDLS and CDR2 YYNGEE come from the germline V gene. This CDR3 has 17 residues. The V and J ends lost 0 bases and 6 bases, in that order; junction bases with no gene match: 10. In DNA, the CDR3 is TGTGCCAGCAGCGTAGGGGCTAGCGGGGGTGCTCGCGATACGCAGTATTTT. The encoded protein is CASSVGASGGARDTQYF.

This clone was counted a single time. The V and J genes are TRBV5-4 and TRBJ2-1; D not certain. The CDR3 consists of 13 residues. The germline gives CDR1 SGHNT, CDR2 YYREEE (reference sequence). Trimming pared 4 bases from V and 0 bases from J, leaving 5 bases between. The CDR3 nucleotides read TGTGCCAGCAGCCCGGTCTCCTACAATGAGCAGTTCTTC. Translating it yields CASSPVSYNEQFF.

The rearrangement joins TRBV2 to TRBJ2-5, with D perhaps matching TRBD2 (6 bases). Germline-derived CDR1 and CDR2 are SNHLY and FYNNEI. The V end lost 4 bases, the J end lost 3 bases, and 12 bases lay between the germline ends. CDR3 length equals 14 residues. The CDR3 DNA follows: TGTGCCAGCAGTGTCTACGGGAGAGAAGAGACCCAGTACTTC. Amino acids: CASSVYGREETQYF.

This chain connects TRBV15 to TRBJ2-1; the D gene is possibly TRBD1 (7 bases). The CDR3 length is 14 residues. Germline-derived CDR1 and CDR2 are LNHNV and YYDKDF (reference sequence). V gave up 8 bases and J gave up 3 bases, with 14 bases separating them. The CDR3 here is CATRQGGLYNEQFF. The DNA of the CDR3 is TGTGCCACCCGTCAGGGGGGCCTCTACAATGAGCAGTTCTTC.

Comment on this clone: A read error may account for a junction end that differs from germline. The chain joins TRBV2 to TRBJ2-2, with a weak D call TRBD1 (6 bases). The CDR3 runs to 15 residues. Germline CDR1 SNHLY, CDR2 FYNNEI. As DNA, the CDR3 is TGTGCCAGCAATGAACAGGGAATGTACACCGGGGAGCTGTTTTTT. Translating gives CASNEQGMYTGELFF.

The rearrangement joins TRBV29-1 to TRBJ2-2, with a possible D match to TRBD2 (6 bases). V was clipped by 5 bases and J by 2 bases, with 12 bases between them. The CDR3 contains 14 residues. Germline V lookup: CDR1 SQVTM, CDR2 ANQGSEA. As DNA, the CDR3 is TGCAGCGTTCTCGGGACTTTCAACACCGGGGAGCTGTTTTTT. Translating gives CSVLGTFNTGELFF.

V usage is TRBV9 and J usage is TRBJ2-3; D is possibly TRBD2 (5 bases). This CDR3 comprises 15 residues. Germline V CDR1 and CDR2: SGDLS, YYNGEE. V lost 2 bases to trimming and J lost 10 bases, with 20 bases between them. CDR3 sequence reads: CASSVLSDSASSQYF. The CDR3 DNA sequence: TGTGCCAGCAGCGTTTTATCGGACTCCGCTTCGTCGCAGTATTTT.

V is TRBV30 and J is TRBJ2-2; 8 bases line up with TRBD1. Germline assignment: CDR1 GTSNPN and CDR2 SVGIG (reference sequence). With V trimmed by 0 bases and J by 1 base, 4 bases remained unmatched. This CDR3 contains 16 residues. The CDR3 DNA reads as TGTGCCTGGAGTGTACGCGGACAGGGGAACACCGGGGAGCTGTTTTTT. It codes for CAWSVRGQGNTGELFF.

This clone has a single count. The V call is TRBV13, the J call TRBJ2-3, with D uncertain. The CDR3 runs to 14 residues. Per germline, CDR1 PRHDT and CDR2 FYEKMQ (reference sequence). The germline V and J ends were trimmed by 6 bases and 0 bases, with 10 bases remaining between them. DNA of the CDR3: TGTGCCAGCAGTCTCATGAGCAGCACAGATACGCAGTATTTT. Protein sequence: CASSLMSSTDTQYF.

The J gene is TRBJ1-3, the V gene TRBV6-5; no reliable D call. The CDR3 has 15 amino acids. Germline CDR1 reads MNHEY; CDR2 reads SVGAGI. V lost 5 bases and J 3 bases, leaving 14 bases between the germline ends. Here the CDR3 DNA reads TGTGCCAGCAGTCGGGGAGGAGTAGTTGGAAACACCATATATTTT. It encodes CASSRGGVVGNTIYF.

The J gene is TRBJ2-2, the V gene TRBV7-2, with D unclear. From germline, CDR1 is SGHTA and CDR2 FQGNSA. The CDR3 spans 11 residues. The ends were cut back, 5 bases at V and 10 bases at J, with 8 bases in the middle. CDR3 nucleotides: TGTGCCAGCAGCCTATCCCAGGAGCTGTTTTTT. This translates into CASSLSQELFF.

The rearrangement links TRBV28 to TRBJ2-6; D call uncertain. This CDR3 has 13 amino acids. Looked up from germline, CDR1 is MDHEN and CDR2 is SYDVKM. Trimming took 7 bases from V and 0 from J, leaving 4 bases between them. For the CDR3, the DNA is TGTGCCAGCACCATCTCTGGGGCCAACGTCCTGACTTTC. Translating it yields CASTISGANVLTF.

The V call is TRBV2, the J call TRBJ2-4, with a weak D call TRBD1 (5 bases). The V and J ends lost 1 base and 5 bases respectively, with 12 bases between them. This CDR3 has 15 amino acids. Germline loops: CDR1 SNHLY, CDR2 FYNNEI. CDR3 bases: TGTGCCAGCAGTGAAGGCCGCAGGGCGGAAAACATTCAGTACTTC. This sequence encodes CASSEGRRAENIQYF.

This clone was counted a few times. J is TRBJ2-1 and V is TRBV27, with 8 bases identical to TRBD1. The CDR3 sequence is 15 residues long. From germline, CDR1 is MNHEY and CDR2 SMNVEV (reference sequence). The J segment lost 3 bases and the V segment lost 8 bases, leaving 9 bases of the junction unmatched. The CDR3 DNA sequence: TGTGCCAGCGGAGAGGACAGGGTGGTCTACAATGAGCAGTTCTTC. Protein sequence: CASGEDRVVYNEQFF.

CDR3 region: CSAPSDTEAFF. The DNA for the CDR3 is TGCAGTGCTCCATCGGACACTGAAGCTTTCTTT. The chain links TRBV20-1 to TRBJ1-1, with D unresolved. The germline V gene encodes CDR1 DFQATT and CDR2 SNEGSKA (reference sequence). V lost 5 bases to trimming and J lost 3 bases, with 7 bases between them. The CDR3 spans 11 residues.

A few counts support this clone. The chain joins TRBV2 to TRBJ2-4; 7 positions agree with TRBD2. V trimming: 6 bases; J trimming: 6 bases; junction bases outside the gene matches: 14. The CDR3 extends over 16 amino acids. The germline gives CDR1 SNHLY, CDR2 FYNNEI. This CDR3 reads CASRGSGAGDGNIQYF. CDR3 in DNA: TGTGCCAGCAGGGGCTCGGGCGCGGGAGATGGAAACATTCAGTACTTC.

The chain recombines TRBV7-9 with TRBJ2-2; D might be TRBD2 (6 bases). Trimming removed 2 bases from V and 4 bases from J, with 11 bases in between. The CDR3 totals 15 residues. The germline CDR1 and CDR2 sequences are SEHNR and FQNEAQ (reference sequence). The CDR3 nucleotides are TGTGCCAGCAGCTTACCAGCGGGCCTCACCGGGGAGCTGTTTTTT. Its translation: CASSLPAGLTGELFF. Combining the CDR3 with reference TRBV7-9 and TRBJ2-2 gives the whole variable domain DTGVSQNPRHKITKRGQNVTFRCDPISEHNRLYWYRQTLGQGPEFLTYFQNEAQLEKSRLLSDRFSAERPKGSFSTLEIQRTEQGDSAMYLCASSLPAGLTGELFFGEGSRLTVL.

This clone has just a few counts. The J gene is TRBJ1-5, the V gene TRBV4-1; a weak D match, TRBD1 (6 bases). Germline CDR1 and CDR2: MGHRA and YSYEKL. CDR3 size: 15 residues. Trimming removed 4 bases at V and 3 bases at J, with 13 bases between. Here the CDR3 reads CASSPRGGDNQPQHF. For the CDR3, the DNA is TGCGCCAGCAGCCCCAGGGGAGGGGACAATCAGCCCCAGCATTTT.

The V gene is TRBV6-5, the J gene TRBJ2-1, with 7 bases identical to TRBD2. V lost 5 bases to trimming and J lost 5 bases; unmatched junction nucleotides: 9. This CDR3 has 15 amino acids. Per the germline V gene, CDR1 is MNHEY and CDR2 is SVGAGI. CDR3 sequence reads: CASSTLGLVDNEQFF. As DNA, the CDR3 is TGTGCCAGCAGTACTCTCGGACTAGTGGACAATGAGCAGTTCTTC.

This chain links TRBV18 with TRBJ2-3; 13 positions match TRBD2. The germline gives CDR1 KGHSH, CDR2 LQKENI. This CDR3 region has 18 residues. V trimming: 2 bases; J trimming: 1 base; junction bases outside the gene matches: 6. CDR3 in DNA: TGTGCCAGCTCACCAATCGGACTAGCGGGGGCTCGCACAGATACGCAGTATTTT. This gives the protein CASSPIGLAGARTDTQYF.

V usage is TRBV2 and J usage is TRBJ2-3; 9 bases match TRBD2. V gave up 4 bases and J gave up 1 base; unmatched junction bases: 6. Per germline, CDR1 SNHLY and CDR2 FYNNEI. This CDR3 is 16 amino acids long. Written as DNA, the CDR3 is TGTGCCAGCAGTGGAGCGGGGGGTTACGGCACAGATACGCAGTATTTT. Protein product: CASSGAGGYGTDTQYF.

This clone was seen repeatedly, ten times or more. The V call is TRBV6-1, the J call TRBJ2-7, with D hard to call. CDR3 length: 9 residues. CDR1 is MNHNS, CDR2 SASEGT, per germline. V lost 8 bases to trimming and J lost 10 bases, with 9 bases between them. The CDR3 reads CASGEFQYF. Here the CDR3 DNA reads TGTGCCAGCGGAGAGTTTCAGTACTTC.

The gene calls are TRBV6-1 and TRBJ1-1; tentative D call: TRBD1 (5 bases). Trimming cost V 5 bases and J 4 bases, with 8 bases left between them. Germline CDR1 and CDR2: MNHNS and SASEGT. The CDR3 totals 12 residues. The CDR3 sequence is CASSSGVTEAFF. The CDR3 DNA is TGTGCCAGCAGTTCGGGGGTCACTGAAGCTTTCTTT.

This chain uses TRBV27 with TRBJ2-2; D is perhaps TRBD1 (6 bases). The CDR3 is 14 amino acids. Trimming stripped 4 bases from V and 6 bases from J, with 12 bases between. Germline lookup yields CDR1 MNHEY and CDR2 SMNVEV (reference sequence). CDR3 sequence (DNA): TGTGCCAGCAGTTGGGGCAGGGGCTCCGGGGAGCTGTTTTTT. As protein: CASSWGRGSGELFF.

The rearrangement joins TRBV20-1 to TRBJ1-1; no clear D. This CDR3 region has 11 residues. The germline CDR1 and CDR2 sequences are DFQATT and SNEGSKA (reference sequence). The V end lost 5 bases, the J end lost 5 bases, and 9 bases lay between the germline ends. This CDR3 is CSAPTVTEAFF. The CDR3 region has the DNA TGCAGTGCTCCCACGGTAACTGAAGCTTTCTTT.

This clone has a handful of counts. This rearrangement joins TRBV30 to TRBJ1-6; D is ambiguous. CDR1 GTSNPN and CDR2 SVGIG come from the germline V gene (reference sequence). CDR3 length equals 14 residues. Trimming left V 2 bases short and J 2 bases short, with 7 bases between. This chain's CDR3 is CAWSSAAYNSPLHF. CDR3 nucleotide sequence: TGTGCCTGGAGTTCCGCGGCCTATAATTCACCCCTCCACTTT.

The chain carries TRBV4-1 and TRBJ2-1; 7 nucleotides match TRBD2. Germline trimming cut 1 base from V and 3 bases from J; bases unmatched to any gene: 3. The CDR3 spans 15 residues. Looked up from germline, CDR1 is MGHRA and CDR2 is YSYEKL. CDR3 DNA sequence: TGCGCCAGCAGCCAAGGACTAGCAGACTACAATGAGCAGTTCTTC. It is translated as CASSQGLADYNEQFF.

The J gene is TRBJ2-7, the V gene TRBV18; unclear D gene. Trimming took off 3 bases at V and 0 bases at J, with 9 bases between the two ends. Germline loops: CDR1 KGHSH, CDR2 LQKENI. This CDR3 has 14 residues. The CDR3, as DNA: TGTGCCAGCTCACCCAGTCCAAGCTCCTACGAGCAGTACTTC. Its translation: CASSPSPSSYEQYF.